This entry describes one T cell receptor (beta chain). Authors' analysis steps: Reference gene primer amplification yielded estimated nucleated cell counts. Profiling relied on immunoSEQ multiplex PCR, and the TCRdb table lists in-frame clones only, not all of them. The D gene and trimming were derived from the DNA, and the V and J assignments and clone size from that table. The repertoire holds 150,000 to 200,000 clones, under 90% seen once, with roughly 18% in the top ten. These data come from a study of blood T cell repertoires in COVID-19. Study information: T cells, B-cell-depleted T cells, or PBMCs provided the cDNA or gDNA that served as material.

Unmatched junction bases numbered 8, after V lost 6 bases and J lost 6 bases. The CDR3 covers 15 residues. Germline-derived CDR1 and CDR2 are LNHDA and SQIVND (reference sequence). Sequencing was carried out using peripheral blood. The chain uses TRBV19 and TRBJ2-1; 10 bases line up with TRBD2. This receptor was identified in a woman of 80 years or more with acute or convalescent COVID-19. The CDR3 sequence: CASRILAGLPNEQFF. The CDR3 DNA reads TGTGCCAGTAGAATACTAGCGGGACTTCCCAATGAGCAGTTCTTC.